The rows below give T cell receptor beta chains drawn from one sample of a study of T cell responses to AZD1222 COVID-19 vaccine. Measured with immunoSEQ multiplex PCR; TCRdb has only the in-frame clones, and not every one. This table has 150,000 to 200,000 clones, under 95% appearing once. The specimen was peripheral blood, collected on day 0 of AZD1222 vaccination. The receptors derive from an adult in good health. Each CDR3 is given with its conserved first and last residue. A D gene is named only where the DNA matches it firmly. Clone size is shown for a subset of rows, as once, few, many or a class of expanded clone.

clone size,J gene,D gene,V gene,CDR3 DNA,CDR3 protein
NA,TRBJ1-1,NA,TRBV7-8,TGTGCCAGCAGCTTAGTGGGAGGCGGTAACACTGAAGCTTTCTTT,CASSLVGGGNTEAFF
NA,TRBJ2-7,NA,TRBV5-4,TGTGCCAGCAGCCTGACTAGGGACTACGAGCAGTACTTC,CASSLTRDYEQYF
once,TRBJ2-1,TRBD2,TRBV10-2,TGCGCCAGCAAAGCGGGAGGCACCCTAACGGAGCAGTTCTTC,CASKAGGTLTEQFF
NA,TRBJ2-2,NA,TRBV4-2,TGTGCCAGCAGCGGAGCAGGGCAGGGGAAAAACACCGGGGAGCTGTTTTTT,CASSGAGQGKNTGELFF
NA,TRBJ1-4,NA,TRBV19,TGTGCCAGTAGTTCCGTAGGGGGAGATGATGAAAAACTGTTTTTT,CASSSVGGDDEKLFF
NA,TRBJ1-2,NA,TRBV5-1,TGCGCCAGCAGCTCCACGGCAGGAGCTAACTATGGCTACACCTTC,CASSSTAGANYGYTF
NA,TRBJ2-1,TRBD2,TRBV27,TGTGCCAGCAGCCCCGGGACTAGCGGGGGGAATGAGCAGTTCTTC,CASSPGTSGGNEQFF
NA,TRBJ1-4,NA,TRBV5-4,TGTGCCAGCAGCTTGGGGGGAGGAGGGGATGAAAAACTGTTTTTT,CASSLGGGGDEKLFF
NA,TRBJ2-5,NA,TRBV28,TGTGCCAGCAGTTTATTGGAAGAGACCCAGTACTTC,CASSLLEETQYF
NA,TRBJ2-5,NA,TRBV2,TGTGCCAGCAGTGAAGTTGGTACAGCAGGGGCCCAGTACTTC,CASSEVGTAGAQYF
NA,TRBJ2-6,TRBD1,TRBV18,TGTGCCAGCTCACCGGGACAGGTCAAGGGTGGGGCCAACGTCCTGACTTTC,CASSPGQVKGGANVLTF
NA,TRBJ2-6,NA,TRBV12-5,TGTGCTAGTGGTTTGGTACGGAAAGAGCAGGGACCTGGGGCCAACGTCCTGACTTTC,CASGLVRKEQGPGANVLTF
NA,TRBJ2-4,NA,TRBV5-6,TGTGCCAGCAGCCACGGGACGAGTGCGCTAGCCAAAAACATTCAGTACTTC,CASSHGTSALAKNIQYF
NA,TRBJ2-3,NA,TRBV10-3,TGTGCCATCAGACCTACAGGGTCAGATACGCAGTATTTT,CAIRPTGSDTQYF
NA,TRBJ1-4,TRBD1,TRBV7-9,TGTGCCAGCAGCTTAGCGAGAGGGACAGGGGGAGAAAAACTGTTTTTT,CASSLARGTGGEKLFF
NA,TRBJ1-2,NA,TRBV27,TGTGCCAGCAGTTTGCGCCGAGGTATCGGTTGGGATGGCTACACCTTC,CASSLRRGIGWDGYTF
once,TRBJ1-2,TRBD1,TRBV7-9,TGTGCCAGCAGCTTCCGAGGACAGGGTCACACCTTC,CASSFRGQGHTF
NA,TRBJ1-2,NA,TRBV23-1,TGCGCCAGCAGTCCACAATTGGGGGGGTCCCTGGATGGCTACACCTTC,CASSPQLGGSLDGYTF
NA,TRBJ2-1,NA,TRBV7-9,TGTGCCAGCAGCTTAGTAATCGGTAAAGGGGTTGGCAATGAGCAGTTCTTC,CASSLVIGKGVGNEQFF
NA,TRBJ2-7,TRBD1,TRBV4-1,TGCGCCAGCAGCCTGGAACATCCCGGGACAGGGTGGATCGAGCAGTACTTC,CASSLEHPGTGWIEQYF
NA,TRBJ2-1,TRBD2,TRBV11-3,TGTGCCAGCAGCGCCCGACTAGCGGGACTCAATGAGCAGTTCTTC,CASSARLAGLNEQFF
NA,TRBJ1-5,NA,TRBV12-3/TRBV12-4,TGTGCCAGCAGTTTAAGCCTGGTCCGGCCCCAGCATTTT,CASSLSLVRPQHF
NA,TRBJ1-4,NA,TRBV10-3,TGTGCCACCTCGAGGGCCGGACAGACGAATGAAAAACTGTTTTTT,CATSRAGQTNEKLFF
NA,TRBJ2-1,NA,TRBV12-3/TRBV12-4,TGTGCCAGCAGTTTACCCGGCAATGAGCAGTTCTTC,CASSLPGNEQFF
NA,TRBJ1-1,NA,TRBV27,TGTGCCAGCAGTCCTTACCGACAGAAAAGTTCCACTGAAGCTTTCTTT,CASSPYRQKSSTEAFF
NA,TRBJ2-7,TRBD1,TRBV27,TGTGCCAGCAGTTTATTAACTGTGGGGACAGAGGCCTACGAGCAGTACTTC,CASSLLTVGTEAYEQYF
NA,TRBJ1-5,NA,TRBV28,TGTGCCAGCAACGCTGGGGGGGGTCAGCCCCAGCATTTT,CASNAGGGQPQHF